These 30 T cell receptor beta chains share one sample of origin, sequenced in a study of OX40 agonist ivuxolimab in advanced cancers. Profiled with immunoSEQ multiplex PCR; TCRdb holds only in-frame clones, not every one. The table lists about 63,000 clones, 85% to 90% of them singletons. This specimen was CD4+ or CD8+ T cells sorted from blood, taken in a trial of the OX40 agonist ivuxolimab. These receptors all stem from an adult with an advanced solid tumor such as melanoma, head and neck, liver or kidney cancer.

Here the CDR3 DNA reads TGTGCCAGCAGTCGGGACGGCGCCTATCGTGGCTACACCTTC. It codes for CASSRDGAYRGYTF. The chain is built from TRBV5-6 and TRBJ1-2, with D perhaps TRBD1 (5 bases). Per the germline V gene, CDR1 is SGHDT and CDR2 is YYEEEE. Trimming removed 5 bases from V and 7 bases from J, with 18 bases in between. The CDR3 is made up of 14 amino acids. Full variable domain (rest looked up from reference TRBV5-6 and TRBJ1-2): DAGVTQSPTHLIKTRGQQVTLRCSPKSGHDTVSWYQQALGQGPQFIFQYYEEEERQRGNFPDRFSGHQFPNYSSELNVNALLLGDSALYLCASSRDGAYRGYTFGSGTRLTVV.

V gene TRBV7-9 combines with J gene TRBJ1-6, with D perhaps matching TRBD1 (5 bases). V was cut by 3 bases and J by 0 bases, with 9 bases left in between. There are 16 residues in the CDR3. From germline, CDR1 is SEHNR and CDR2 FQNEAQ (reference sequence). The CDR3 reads CASSLQGPSYNSPLHF. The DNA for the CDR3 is TGTGCCAGCAGCTTGCAGGGTCCCTCCTATAATTCACCCCTCCACTTT.

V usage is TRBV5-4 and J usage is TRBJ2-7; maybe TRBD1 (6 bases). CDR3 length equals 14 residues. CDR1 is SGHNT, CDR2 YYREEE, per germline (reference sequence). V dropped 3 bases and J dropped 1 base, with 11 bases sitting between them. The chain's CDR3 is CASSYTGRSYEQYF. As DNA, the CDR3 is TGTGCCAGCAGCTATACAGGGAGATCCTACGAGCAGTACTTC.

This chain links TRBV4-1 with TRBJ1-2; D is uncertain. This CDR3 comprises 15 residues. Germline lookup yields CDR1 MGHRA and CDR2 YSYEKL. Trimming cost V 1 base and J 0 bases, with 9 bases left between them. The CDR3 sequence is CASSQGYGTNYGYTF. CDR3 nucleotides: TGCGCCAGCAGCCAAGGATACGGTACTAACTATGGCTACACCTTC.

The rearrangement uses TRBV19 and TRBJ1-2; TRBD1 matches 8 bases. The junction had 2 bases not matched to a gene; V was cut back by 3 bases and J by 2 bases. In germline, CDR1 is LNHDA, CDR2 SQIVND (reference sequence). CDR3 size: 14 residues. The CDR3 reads CASSITGGNYGYTF. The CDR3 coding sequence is TGTGCCAGTAGTATCACAGGGGGGAACTATGGCTACACCTTC.

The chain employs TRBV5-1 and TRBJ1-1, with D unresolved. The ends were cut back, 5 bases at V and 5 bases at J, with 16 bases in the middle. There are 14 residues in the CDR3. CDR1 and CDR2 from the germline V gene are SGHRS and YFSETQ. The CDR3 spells CASSPRPYGTEAFF. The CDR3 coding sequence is TGCGCCAGCAGTCCGAGGCCATACGGGACTGAAGCTTTCTTT.

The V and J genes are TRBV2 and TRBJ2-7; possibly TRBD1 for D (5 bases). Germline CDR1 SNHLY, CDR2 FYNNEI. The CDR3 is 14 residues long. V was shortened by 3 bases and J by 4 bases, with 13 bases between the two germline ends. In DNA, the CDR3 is TGTGCCAGCAGTGATCAAGGGGATGGGTACGAGCAGTACTTC. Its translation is CASSDQGDGYEQYF.

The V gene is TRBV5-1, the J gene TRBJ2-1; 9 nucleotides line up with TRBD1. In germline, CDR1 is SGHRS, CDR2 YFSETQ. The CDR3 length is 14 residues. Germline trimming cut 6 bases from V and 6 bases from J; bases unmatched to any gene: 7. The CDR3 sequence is CASTRDRVPNEQFF. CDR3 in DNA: TGCGCCAGCACCCGGGACAGGGTCCCCAATGAGCAGTTCTTC.

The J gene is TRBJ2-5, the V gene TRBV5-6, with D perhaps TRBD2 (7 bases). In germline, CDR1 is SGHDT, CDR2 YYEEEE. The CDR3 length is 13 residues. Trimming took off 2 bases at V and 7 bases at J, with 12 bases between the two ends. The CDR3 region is CASSFGEGGTQYF. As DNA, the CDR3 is TGTGCCAGCAGCTTCGGGGAGGGGGGGACCCAGTACTTC.

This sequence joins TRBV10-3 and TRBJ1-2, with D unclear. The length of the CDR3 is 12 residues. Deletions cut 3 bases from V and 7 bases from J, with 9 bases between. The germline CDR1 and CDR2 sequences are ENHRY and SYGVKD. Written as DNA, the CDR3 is TGTGCCATCAGTGACCCAGGCGGTGGCTACACCTTC. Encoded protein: CAISDPGGGYTF.

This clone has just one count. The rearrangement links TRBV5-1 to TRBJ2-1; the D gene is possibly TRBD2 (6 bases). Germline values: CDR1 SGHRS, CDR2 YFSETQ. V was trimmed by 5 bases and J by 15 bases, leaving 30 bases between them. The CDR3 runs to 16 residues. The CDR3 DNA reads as TGCGCCAGCAGATGGGCTCTGGGGCTAGCGCAGCCTGGGGTGTTCTTC. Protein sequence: CASRWALGLAQPGVFF.

This CDR3 is CSVYIPHGELFF. The CDR3 bases are TGCAGCGTTTATATCCCGCACGGGGAGCTGTTTTTT. V usage is TRBV29-1 and J usage is TRBJ2-2; D unclear. Germline assignment: CDR1 SQVTM and CDR2 ANQGSEA. The CDR3 consists of 12 residues. Trimming left V 5 bases short and J 7 bases short, with 11 bases between.

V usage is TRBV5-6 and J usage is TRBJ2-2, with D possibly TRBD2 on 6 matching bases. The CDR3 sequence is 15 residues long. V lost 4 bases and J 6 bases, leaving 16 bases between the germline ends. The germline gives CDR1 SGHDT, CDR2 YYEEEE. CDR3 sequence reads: CASSRGGERSGELFF. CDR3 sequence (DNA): TGTGCCAGCAGCAGAGGAGGGGAACGGTCCGGGGAGCTGTTTTTT. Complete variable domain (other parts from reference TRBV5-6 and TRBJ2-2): DAGVTQSPTHLIKTRGQQVTLRCSPKSGHDTVSWYQQALGQGPQFIFQYYEEEERQRGNFPDRFSGHQFPNYSSELNVNALLLGDSALYLCASSRGGERSGELFFGEGSRLTVL.

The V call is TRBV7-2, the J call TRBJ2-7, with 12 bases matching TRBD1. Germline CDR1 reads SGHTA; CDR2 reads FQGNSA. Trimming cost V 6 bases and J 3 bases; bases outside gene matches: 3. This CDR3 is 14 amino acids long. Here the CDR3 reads CASRRDRGLYEQYF. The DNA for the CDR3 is TGTGCCAGCAGACGGGACAGGGGGCTCTACGAGCAGTACTTC. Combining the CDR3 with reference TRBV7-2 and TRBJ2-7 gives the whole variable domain GAGVSQSPSNKVTEKGKDVELRCDPISGHTALYWYRQSLGQGLEFLIYFQGNSAPDKSGLPSDRFSAERTGGSVSTLTIQRTQQEDSAVYLCASRRDRGLYEQYFGPGTRLTVT.

DNA for the CDR3: TGCAGCGCAGGACAGGGAAAAGAGACCCAGTACTTC. Translating it yields CSAGQGKETQYF. The V call is TRBV29-1, the J call TRBJ2-5, with 8 bases fitting TRBD1. V lost 7 bases and J lost 3; bases outside the gene matches: 4. CDR1 and CDR2 from the germline V gene are SQVTM and ANQGSEA. The CDR3 extends over 12 amino acids.

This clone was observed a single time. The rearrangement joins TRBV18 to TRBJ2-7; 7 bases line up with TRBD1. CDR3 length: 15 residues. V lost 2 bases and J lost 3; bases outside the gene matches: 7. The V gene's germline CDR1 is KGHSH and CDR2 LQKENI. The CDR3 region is CASSPFSGTDYEQYF. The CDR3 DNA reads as TGTGCCAGCTCACCATTTTCAGGGACAGACTACGAGCAGTACTTC.

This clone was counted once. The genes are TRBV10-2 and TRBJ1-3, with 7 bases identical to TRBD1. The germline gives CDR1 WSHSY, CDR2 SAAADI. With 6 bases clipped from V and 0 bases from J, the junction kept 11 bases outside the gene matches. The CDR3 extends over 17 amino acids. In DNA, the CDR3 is TGCGCCAGCAGACCCCGGGACAGTTTATACTCTGGAAACACCATATATTTT. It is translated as CASRPRDSLYSGNTIYF.

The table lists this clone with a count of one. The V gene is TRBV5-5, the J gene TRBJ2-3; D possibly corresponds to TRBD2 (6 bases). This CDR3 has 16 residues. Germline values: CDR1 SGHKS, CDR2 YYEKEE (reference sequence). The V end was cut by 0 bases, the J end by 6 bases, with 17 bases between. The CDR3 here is CASSLGLTRGSDTQYF. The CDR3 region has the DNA TGTGCCAGCAGCTTGGGGTTAACCCGGGGGTCTGATACGCAGTATTTT.

The CDR3 sequence is CSVAGLGQPQHF. CDR3 DNA sequence: TGCAGCGTTGCGGGTCTTGGTCAGCCCCAGCATTTT. The V gene is TRBV29-1, the J gene TRBJ1-5; D ambiguous. Germline V CDR1 and CDR2: SQVTM, ANQGSEA. Trimming stripped 4 bases from V and 6 bases from J, with 10 bases between. The CDR3 covers 12 residues.

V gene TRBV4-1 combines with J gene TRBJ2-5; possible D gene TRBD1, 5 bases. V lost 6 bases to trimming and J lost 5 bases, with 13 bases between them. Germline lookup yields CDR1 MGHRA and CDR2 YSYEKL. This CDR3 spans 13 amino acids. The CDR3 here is CASRGSGSETQYF. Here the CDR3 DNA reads TGCGCCAGCAGGGGGTCAGGGTCGGAGACCCAGTACTTC.

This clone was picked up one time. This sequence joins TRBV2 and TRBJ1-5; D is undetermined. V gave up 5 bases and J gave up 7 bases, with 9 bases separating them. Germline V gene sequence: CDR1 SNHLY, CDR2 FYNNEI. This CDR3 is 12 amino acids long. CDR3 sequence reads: CASSLCGQPQHF. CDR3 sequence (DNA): TGTGCCAGCAGTTTATGCGGCCAGCCCCAGCATTTT.

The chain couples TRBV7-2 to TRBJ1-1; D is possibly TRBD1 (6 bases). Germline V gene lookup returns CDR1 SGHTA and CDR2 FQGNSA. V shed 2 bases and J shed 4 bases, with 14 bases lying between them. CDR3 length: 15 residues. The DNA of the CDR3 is TGTGCCAGCAGCTTATACCAGGGGTTGGGCACTGAAGCTTTCTTT. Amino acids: CASSLYQGLGTEAFF.

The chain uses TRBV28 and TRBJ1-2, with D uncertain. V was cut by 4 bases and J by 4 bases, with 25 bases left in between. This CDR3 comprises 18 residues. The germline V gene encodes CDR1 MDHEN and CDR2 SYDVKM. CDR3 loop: CASSSWVGPLDPIYGYTF. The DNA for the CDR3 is TGTGCCAGCAGTTCCTGGGTAGGGCCTCTAGACCCCATCTATGGCTACACCTTC.

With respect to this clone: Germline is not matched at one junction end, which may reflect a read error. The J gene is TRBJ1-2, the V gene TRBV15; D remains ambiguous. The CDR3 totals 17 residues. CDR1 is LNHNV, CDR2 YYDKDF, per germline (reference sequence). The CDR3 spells CATSGDIWADTNYGYTF. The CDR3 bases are TGTGCCACCAGCGGAGACATTTGGGCAGACACTAACTATGGCTACACCTTC.

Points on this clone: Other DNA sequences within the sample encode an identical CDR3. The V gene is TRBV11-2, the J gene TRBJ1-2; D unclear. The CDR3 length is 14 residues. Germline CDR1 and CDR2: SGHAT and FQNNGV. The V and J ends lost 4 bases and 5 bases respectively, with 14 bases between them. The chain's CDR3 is CASSSRPRRYGYTF. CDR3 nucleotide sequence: TGTGCCAGCAGCTCCAGACCTCGTCGGTATGGCTACACCTTC.

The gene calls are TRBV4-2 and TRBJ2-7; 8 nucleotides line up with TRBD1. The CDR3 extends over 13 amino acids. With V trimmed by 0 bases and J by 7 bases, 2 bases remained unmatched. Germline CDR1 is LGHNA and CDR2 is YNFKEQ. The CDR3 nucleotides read TGTGCCAGCAGCCAAGAACGGGACAGGGAGCAGTACTTC. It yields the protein CASSQERDREQYF.

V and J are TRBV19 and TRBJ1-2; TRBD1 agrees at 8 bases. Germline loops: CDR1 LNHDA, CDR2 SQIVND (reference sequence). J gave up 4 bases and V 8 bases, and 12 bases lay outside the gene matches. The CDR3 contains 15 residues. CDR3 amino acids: CASSGQVFTGYGYTF. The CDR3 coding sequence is TGTGCCAGTTCGGGACAGGTCTTTACGGGCTATGGCTACACCTTC.

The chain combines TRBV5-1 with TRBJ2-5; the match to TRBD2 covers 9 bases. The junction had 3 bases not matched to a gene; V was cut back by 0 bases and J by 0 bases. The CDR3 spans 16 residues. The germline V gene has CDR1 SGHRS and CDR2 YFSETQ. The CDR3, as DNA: TGCGCCAGCAGCTTGGATGCTAGCGGGGACCAAGAGACCCAGTACTTC. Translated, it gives CASSLDASGDQETQYF.

Here the CDR3 DNA reads TGCGCCAGCAGCTTGGGGGAGGGCTATGGCTACACCTTC. Translated: CASSLGEGYGYTF. This rearrangement joins TRBV5-1 to TRBJ1-2; D remains ambiguous. V was shortened by 0 bases and J by 4 bases, with 7 bases between the two germline ends. The germline V gene encodes CDR1 SGHRS and CDR2 YFSETQ. The CDR3 runs 13 residues.

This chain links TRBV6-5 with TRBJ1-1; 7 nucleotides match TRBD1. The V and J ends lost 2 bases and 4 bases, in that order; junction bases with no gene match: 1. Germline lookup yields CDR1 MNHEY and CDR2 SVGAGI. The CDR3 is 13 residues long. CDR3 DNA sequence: TGTGCCAGCAGTTACAGGGGGCCCACTGAAGCTTTCTTT. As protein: CASSYRGPTEAFF.